Following are 4 T cell receptor beta chains from one sample sequenced in a study of Graves' ophthalmopathy and Graves' hyperthyroidism. Amplification of TCR beta CDR3 regions used RNA transcripts. The first round was an RT-PCR with HTBI primers, and the second round was a multiplex PCR. TCRdb used MiXCR to reprocess the multiplex PCR reads, holding one entry per CDR3 protein. The sample lists about 620,000 distinct CDR3 sequences; 20% to 25% were seen once. Specimen: peripheral blood. All receptors derive from a woman aged 18 to 35 with stable Graves' hyperthyroidism. Some clones in this sample may be carry-over from other donors' samples.

Ten or more counts support this clonotype. This chain joins TRBV5-1 and TRBJ1-1; perhaps TRBD1 as D (5 bases). This CDR3 comprises 15 residues. Germline lookup yields CDR1 SGHRS and CDR2 YFSETQ. Trimming took 4 bases from V and 4 from J, leaving 17 bases between them. CDR3 nucleotides: TGCGCCAGCAGCCCTCGGGCGGGACGGGGCACTGAAGCTTTCTTT. It specifies CASSPRAGRGTEAFF. Supplemented by reference TRBV5-1 and TRBJ1-1, the full variable domain reads KAGVTQTPRYLIKTRGQQVTLSCSPISGHRSVSWYQQTPGQGLQFLFEYFSETQRNKGNFPGRFSGRQFSNSRSEMNVSTLELGDSALYLCASSPRAGRGTEAFFGQGTRLTVV.

The chain couples TRBV6-1 to TRBJ2-7, with D possibly being TRBD1 (6 bases). V was cut by 2 bases and J by 2 bases, with 13 bases left in between. The germline CDR1 and CDR2 sequences are MNHNS and SASEGT. The CDR3 has 15 amino acids. CDR3 DNA sequence: TGTGCCAGCAGTGAAAGAGGGACATACCCCTACGAGCAGTACTTC. Translated, it gives CASSERGTYPYEQYF.

The chain carries TRBV13 and TRBJ2-1; D ambiguous. Germline CDR1 is PRHDT and CDR2 is FYEKMQ (reference sequence). The CDR3 loop spans 15 amino acids. The V and J ends lost 0 bases and 2 bases respectively, with 8 bases between them. The CDR3 DNA sequence: TGTGCCAGCAGCTTAGGCTTGGAGACCTACAATGAGCAGTTCTTC. Its protein is CASSLGLETYNEQFF.

This clonotype occurred many times. The chain has TRBV10-3 and TRBJ2-7; D uncertain. V lost 4 bases and J lost 4, with 8 bases in between. Germline CDR1 is ENHRY and CDR2 is SYGVKD. This CDR3 spans 12 amino acids. DNA for the CDR3: TGTGCCATCAGTGTGACGGATTACGAGCAGTACTTC. Protein: CAISVTDYEQYF.